This is a list of T cell receptor beta chains from one sample in a study of cytomegalovirus exposure and HLA in healthy donors. Produced via immunoSEQ multiplex PCR; TCRdb's table is partial and in-frame only. Of about 190,000 clones listed, around 88% are singletons. Material for sequencing was PBMCs. These receptors all stem from a man aged 35 to 55 in good health and CMV-seropositive. The CDR3 runs from the conserved cysteine through the conserved F or W. D genes are given only for firm matches. Clone size is shown for a subset of rows, as once, few, many or a class of expanded clone.

d_gene,j_gene,v_gene,abundance,CDR3nt,CDR3aa
TRBD2,TRBJ2-7,TRBV18,-,TGTGCCAGCTCACCATCGACTAGCGGGGGAAGCTCCTACGAGCAGTACTTC,CASSPSTSGGSSYEQYF
TRBD1,TRBJ1-2,TRBV4-3,-,TGCGCCAGCAGCCAAGCCGGACAGGGGAATGGCTATGGCTACACCTTC,CASSQAGQGNGYGYTF
TRBD2,TRBJ2-1,TRBV6-6,-,TGTGCCAGCAGTCCCGGACTAGCGGGTTGGAATGAGCAGTTCTTC,CASSPGLAGWNEQFF
-,TRBJ1-5,TRBV7-2,-,TGTGCCAGCAGCTTTAAACAGGGTAGCAATCAGCCCCAGCATTTT,CASSFKQGSNQPQHF
-,TRBJ2-7,TRBV5-6,-,TGTGCCAGCAGCTCGACGACAAGGGGAGGACCCGTATACGAGCAGTACTTC,CASSSTTRGGPVYEQYF
-,TRBJ2-3,TRBV21-1,-,TGTGCCAGCAGCAAAGCGCAGGGGGCTAGGATAGATACGCAGTATTTT,CASSKAQGARIDTQYF
-,TRBJ2-7,TRBV7-9,-,TGTGCCAGCAGCCAAAGTTTACAGCCCTACGAGCAGTACTTC,CASSQSLQPYEQYF
-,TRBJ2-1,TRBV10-2,-,TGCGCCAGCAGTGAAGCCGCGACCTACAATGAGCAGTTCTTC,CASSEAATYNEQFF
TRBD1,TRBJ1-4,TRBV19,-,TGTGCCAGTAGACCCCACCGGGACAGGGGGGCAACTAATGAAAAACTGTTTTTT,CASRPHRDRGATNEKLFF
-,TRBJ1-1,TRBV7-9,-,TGTGCCAGCAGCTTACAACAGGGAAACACTGAAGCTTTCTTT,CASSLQQGNTEAFF
-,TRBJ2-6,TRBV28,once,TGTGCCAGCAGTTTCCGCGGGGCAGGTGCTAGCTCTGGGGCCAACGTCCTGACTTTC,CASSFRGAGASSGANVLTF
TRBD1,TRBJ2-1,TRBV7-2,-,TGTGCCAGCAGCTCCCAACGGGACAGTCAGCAGTTCTTC,CASSSQRDSQQFF
-,TRBJ2-5,TRBV6-5,-,TGTGCCAGCAGTTACTCGTGGGGGGACCAAGAGACCCAGTACTTC,CASSYSWGDQETQYF